The 23 T cell receptor beta chains reported below all come from one sample, sequenced in a study of cytotoxic CD8 clonotypes in ibrutinib-treated CLL listed by TCRdb under 2021. This specimen's time point label, per the study, means: approximately 2 years on ibrutinib. Libraries were constructed by the immunoSEQ multiplex PCR assay. The source is immuneACCESS, and TCRdb retained only in-frame sequences with V and J called. Part of the clones is not carried over; for the studies checked, unresolved V genes explain less than half of this, and the remainder is unexplained. The sample yields hundreds of thousands of clones; roughly 74% were counted once. Jointly, the top ten make up 15% of the sample. The material was PBMCs, obtained after 24 months of ibrutinib treatment. These receptors all stem from a human donor with chronic lymphocytic leukemia.

V is TRBV11-3 and J is TRBJ2-6; D is unresolved. The V gene lost 1 base and the J gene lost 4 bases, with 8 bases spanning the gap. The CDR3 loop spans 15 amino acids. The germline gives CDR1 SGHNT, CDR2 YENEEA. The DNA for the CDR3 is TGTGCCAGCAGCTTAGGAGTTGCCGGGGCCAACGTCCTGACTTTC. Translation gives CASSLGVAGANVLTF. Drawing the rest from reference TRBV11-3 and TRBJ2-6, the complete variable domain is EAGVVQSPRYKIIEKKQPVAFWCNPISGHNTLYWYLQNLGQGPELLIRYENEEAVDDSQLPKDRFSAERLKGVDSTLKIQPAELGDSAVYLCASSLGVAGANVLTFGAGSRLTVL.

The CDR3 DNA sequence: TGTGCCAGCAGCTTAACGACTAGCGGGAGCATCAATGAGCAGTTCTTC. It codes for CASSLTTSGSINEQFF. The rearrangement links TRBV7-3 to TRBJ2-1; 12 nucleotides match TRBD2. The V and J ends lost 0 bases and 6 bases, in that order; junction bases with no gene match: 3. This CDR3 has 16 residues. From germline, CDR1 is SGHTA and CDR2 FQGTGA.

J is TRBJ2-2 and V is TRBV28, with D possibly being TRBD1 (5 bases). The CDR3 has 11 amino acids. Germline-derived CDR1 and CDR2 are MDHEN and SYDVKM. Trimming took off 11 bases at V and 4 bases at J, with 8 bases between the two ends. The chain's CDR3 is CAVTGTGELFF. The CDR3 DNA is TGTGCCGTTACAGGCACCGGGGAGCTGTTTTTT.

This clone was recorded a few times. The gene calls are TRBV28 and TRBJ2-1; D might be TRBD1 (5 bases). The CDR3 sequence is 14 residues long. Looked up from germline, CDR1 is MDHEN and CDR2 is SYDVKM. V shed 3 bases and J shed 4 bases, with 10 bases lying between them. The CDR3 spells CASSLVSGYNEQFF. The CDR3 bases are TGTGCCAGCAGTTTGGTGTCAGGGTACAATGAGCAGTTCTTC.

This clone was seen a handful of times. The rearrangement links TRBV6-5 to TRBJ1-2, with D perhaps TRBD1 (5 bases). This CDR3 region has 14 residues. From germline, CDR1 is MNHEY and CDR2 SVGAGI. Trimming took 7 bases from V and 6 from J, leaving 18 bases between them. CDR3 sequence (DNA): TGTGCCAGCACCCCCTGGGGCAGGGAGGATGGCTACACCTTC. This sequence encodes CASTPWGREDGYTF.

The CDR3 spells CAWVGQGFGANVLTF. CDR3 DNA sequence: TGTGCCTGGGTCGGACAGGGGTTTGGGGCCAACGTCCTGACTTTC. This rearrangement joins TRBV30 to TRBJ2-6; 9 positions match TRBD1. The V and J ends lost 5 bases and 3 bases, in that order; junction bases with no gene match: 5. CDR3 size: 15 residues. The germline V gene encodes CDR1 GTSNPN and CDR2 SVGIG (reference sequence).

The chain has TRBV14 and TRBJ2-1, with a possible D match to TRBD1 (6 bases). The germline gives CDR1 SGHDN, CDR2 FVKESK. V lost 1 base and J 3 bases, leaving 10 bases between the germline ends. The CDR3 loop spans 15 amino acids. The CDR3: CASSQGQDSYNEQFF. CDR3 in DNA: TGTGCCAGCAGCCAAGGACAGGACAGCTACAATGAGCAGTTCTTC.

The chain couples TRBV6-5 to TRBJ1-5, with 8 bases that match TRBD1. The CDR3 loop spans 14 amino acids. V was clipped by 7 bases and J by 5 bases; unmatched bases: 7. Germline loops: CDR1 MNHEY, CDR2 SVGAGI. In DNA, the CDR3 is TGTGCCAGCACCCTAAAGACAGGGGATCAGCCCCAGCATTTT. Translating gives CASTLKTGDQPQHF.

The chain has TRBV10-3 and TRBJ2-7; the D is unclear. CDR3 length equals 15 residues. Trimming shortened V by 6 bases and J by 1 base, and 16 bases separated the two germline ends. CDR1 is ENHRY and CDR2 is SYGVKD in the germline V gene. The chain's CDR3 is CAISTVNGASYEQYF. The CDR3 DNA reads TGTGCCATCAGCACAGTGAATGGCGCATCCTACGAGCAGTACTTC.

This clone was picked up a small number of times. CDR3 amino acids: CAWSGENGYTF. CDR3 in DNA: TGTGCCTGGAGTGGGGAAAATGGCTACACCTTC. The genes are TRBV30 and TRBJ1-2; no definite D call. The CDR3 has 11 residues. In germline, CDR1 is GTSNPN, CDR2 SVGIG (reference sequence). Trimming removed 1 base at V and 6 bases at J, with 6 bases between.

This chain joins TRBV6-5 and TRBJ1-1; no clear D gene. CDR3 length: 14 amino acids. Germline V gene data show CDR1 as MNHEY and CDR2 as SVGAGI. Trimming took 5 bases from V and 1 from J, leaving 11 bases between them. The CDR3 nucleotides read TGTGCCAGCAGTAGGGTTAACAGGAACACTGAAGCTTTCTTT. This translates into CASSRVNRNTEAFF.

This chain links TRBV11-1 with TRBJ2-7; 9 nucleotides align to TRBD1. The CDR3 sequence is 15 residues long. Germline CDR1 is SGHAT and CDR2 is FQDESV (reference sequence). The V gene end was trimmed by 5 bases and the J gene end by 4 bases; junction bases not matched to a gene: 9. The CDR3: CASSRGTGLQYEQYF. The CDR3 region has the DNA TGTGCCAGCAGCCGTGGGACAGGGCTTCAATACGAGCAGTACTTC.

This sequence joins TRBV5-4 and TRBJ1-4; 8 bases match TRBD1. The V segment lost 4 bases and the J segment 2 bases; nucleotides outside the gene matches: 7. Germline V gene lookup returns CDR1 SGHNT and CDR2 YYREEE (reference sequence). The CDR3 is 16 amino acids. The CDR3: CASSRTGIRTNEKLFF. The CDR3 DNA reads as TGTGCCAGCAGCCGGACAGGGATACGGACTAATGAAAAACTGTTTTTT.

This clone was detected only a few times. V usage is TRBV18 and J usage is TRBJ1-1, with D hard to call. V gave up 5 bases and J gave up 11 bases, with 15 bases separating them. CDR1 KGHSH and CDR2 LQKENI come from the germline V gene. The CDR3 consists of 12 residues. The CDR3 DNA reads as TGTGCCAGCTCAAATCATGAGGGCGGGGCTTTCTTT. Protein sequence: CASSNHEGGAFF.

CDR3 in DNA: TGTGCCACCAAGACAGGGGCCCTCCAAGAGACCCAGTACTTC. This sequence encodes CATKTGALQETQYF. The chain has TRBV28 and TRBJ2-5; TRBD1 aligns across 8 bases. Looked up from germline, CDR1 is MDHEN and CDR2 is SYDVKM. V shed 10 bases, J shed 1 base, and the junction held 8 bases outside the gene matches. This CDR3 is built from 14 residues.

J is TRBJ2-1 and V is TRBV27; 7 nucleotides agree with TRBD2. With 0 bases clipped from V and 8 bases from J, the junction kept 13 bases outside the gene matches. This CDR3 has 17 residues. Germline CDR1 reads MNHEY; CDR2 reads SMNVEV (reference sequence). CDR3: CASSLSGGRAIVHEQFF. CDR3 DNA: TGTGCCAGCAGTTTATCTGGTGGGAGGGCCATCGTGCATGAGCAGTTCTTC.

This clone was detected a few times. V usage is TRBV27 and J usage is TRBJ1-3; D might be TRBD1 (5 bases). Germline loops: CDR1 MNHEY, CDR2 SMNVEV (reference sequence). V lost 4 bases, J lost 4 bases, and 17 bases lay in between. The CDR3 spans 16 residues. For the CDR3, the DNA is TGTGCCAGCAGTTGGTACCCTCCGGGACGGGGAAACACCATATATTTT. Protein: CASSWYPPGRGNTIYF.

The genes are TRBV30 and TRBJ2-3; 7 bases are a match to TRBD2. After removal of 4 bases from V and 4 bases from J, the junction contained 11 bases not matched to a gene. The CDR3 loop spans 15 amino acids. The germline V gene encodes CDR1 GTSNPN and CDR2 SVGIG (reference sequence). Here the CDR3 DNA reads TGTGCCTGGACGTCTGGCTCGGCGGGGGCAGATACGCAGTATTTT. Its translation: CAWTSGSAGADTQYF.

The chain links TRBV2 to TRBJ2-2; 9 nucleotides line up with TRBD2. V trimming: 10 bases; J trimming: 5 bases; junction bases outside the gene matches: 11. The length of the CDR3 is 15 residues. The germline V gene encodes CDR1 SNHLY and CDR2 FYNNEI. The CDR3 loop reads CATQGGTSQTGELFF. In DNA form, the CDR3 reads TGTGCCACCCAGGGGGGGACTAGCCAAACCGGGGAGCTGTTTTTT.

The chain couples TRBV19 to TRBJ2-3; no reliable D call. The length of the CDR3 is 13 residues. Trimming shortened V by 7 bases and J by 2 bases, and 10 bases separated the two germline ends. CDR1 and CDR2 (germline): LNHDA, SQIVND (reference sequence). The CDR3 region is CASTRGVTDTQYF. The CDR3 coding sequence is TGTGCCAGTACTCGTGGCGTCACAGATACGCAGTATTTT.

The gene calls are TRBV5-1 and TRBJ2-5; TRBD2 matches at 9 bases. The CDR3 is 16 residues long. Germline V CDR1 and CDR2: SGHRS, YFSETQ. V lost 0 bases and J lost 1; bases outside the gene matches: 4. The chain's CDR3 is CASSLGLAGLQETQYF. CDR3 coding DNA: TGCGCCAGCAGCTTGGGGCTAGCGGGACTCCAAGAGACCCAGTACTTC.

The chain links TRBV30 to TRBJ2-5; 9 nucleotides align to TRBD1. Germline V gene lookup returns CDR1 GTSNPN and CDR2 SVGIG (reference sequence). Unmatched junction bases numbered 4, after V lost 5 bases and J lost 3 bases. CDR3 length: 13 residues. CDR3 bases: TGTGCCTGGTTGGACAGGGGAGAAGAGACCCAGTACTTC. Translation: CAWLDRGEETQYF.

This chain connects TRBV29-1 to TRBJ2-7; 7 positions match TRBD2. The CDR3 runs 15 residues. Looked up from germline, CDR1 is SQVTM and CDR2 is ANQGSEA. With V trimmed by 4 bases and J by 3 bases, 12 bases remained unmatched. The CDR3 sequence: CSVVLAEHHLYEQYF. CDR3 coding DNA: TGCAGCGTTGTTCTAGCGGAGCACCACCTCTACGAGCAGTACTTC.